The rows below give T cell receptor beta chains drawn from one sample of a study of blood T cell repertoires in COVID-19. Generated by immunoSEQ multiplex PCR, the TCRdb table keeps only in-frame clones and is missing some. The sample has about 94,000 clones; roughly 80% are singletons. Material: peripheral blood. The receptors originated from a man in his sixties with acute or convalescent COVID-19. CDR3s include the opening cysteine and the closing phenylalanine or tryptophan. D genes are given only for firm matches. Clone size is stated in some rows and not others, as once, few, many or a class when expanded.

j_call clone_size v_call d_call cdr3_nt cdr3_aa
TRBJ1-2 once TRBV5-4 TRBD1 TGTGCCAGCAGCTTTGGACAGGGGAGCTATGGCTACACCTTC CASSFGQGSYGYTF
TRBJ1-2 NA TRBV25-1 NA TGTGCCAGCAGTCCCCAGGGCTCCGGCTACACCTTC CASSPQGSGYTF
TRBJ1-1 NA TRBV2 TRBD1 TGTGCCAGCAGGCTGGACAGGGCGGGCACTGAAGCTTTCTTT CASRLDRAGTEAFF
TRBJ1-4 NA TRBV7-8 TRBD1 TGTGCCAGCAGCTTAAAGGGGACAGGGGCTTGGGGCAAACTGTTTTTT CASSLKGTGAWGKLFF
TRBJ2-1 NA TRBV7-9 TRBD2 TGTGCCAGCAGCTTAGAGAGCGGGGGGCGGAGCTCCTACAATGAGCAGTTCTTC CASSLESGGRSSYNEQFF
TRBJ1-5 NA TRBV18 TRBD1 TGTGCCAGCTCACCAGGAGGGGGCAACAATCAGCCCCAGCATTTT CASSPGGGNNQPQHF
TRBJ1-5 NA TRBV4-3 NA TGCGCCAGCAGCCAAGAAGCGGGGAATCAGCCCCAGCATTTT CASSQEAGNQPQHF
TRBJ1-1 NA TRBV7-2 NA TGTGCCAGCAGCGGTTACTTGAACACTGAAGCTTTCTTT CASSGYLNTEAFF
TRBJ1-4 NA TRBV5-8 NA TGTGCCAGCAGCTTGGGCAGGGTCTCGGCTAATGAAAAACTGTTTTTT CASSLGRVSANEKLFF
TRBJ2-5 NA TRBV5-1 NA TGCGCCAGCAGCTTGAGTTACAGGCAAGAGACCCAGTACTTC CASSLSYRQETQYF
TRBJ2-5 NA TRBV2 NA TGTGCCAGCAGTGCCCGAGTTCAAGAGACCCAGTACTTC CASSARVQETQYF
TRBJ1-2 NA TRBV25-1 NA TGTGCCAGCAGTCTTCAAGGAGCTAACTATGGCTACACCTTC CASSLQGANYGYTF
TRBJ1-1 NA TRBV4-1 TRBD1 TGCGCCAGCAGCATACAGGGGGCTGAAGCTTTCTTT CASSIQGAEAFF
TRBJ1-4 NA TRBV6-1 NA TGTGCCAGCAGTGATGTGGACTCTAATGAAAAACTGTTTTTT CASSDVDSNEKLFF
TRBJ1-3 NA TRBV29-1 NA TGCAGCGTTGCGGTAGGAAACACCATATATTTT CSVAVGNTIYF